This T cell receptor (beta chain) originates from a study of Graves' ophthalmopathy and Graves' hyperthyroidism. The sequenced template was RNA, covering the TCR beta CDR3 region. In the first round, RT-PCR was carried out with HTBI primers, and a multiplex PCR formed the second round. TCRdb fed the multiplex PCR reads into MiXCR, producing one record per CDR3 protein. The data show about 420,000 distinct CDR3 sequences, roughly 20% seen once. Germline V gives CDR1 GTSNPN, CDR2 SVGIG (reference sequence). The CDR3 loop spans 14 amino acids. Trimming pared 3 bases from V and 5 bases from J, leaving 13 bases between.

The sequencing input was peripheral blood. The source is a woman younger than 35 with stable Graves' hyperthyroidism. The J gene is TRBJ1-4, the V gene TRBV30; the D is unclear. The CDR3 region is CAWRVGSYNEKLFF. CDR3 DNA sequence: TGTGCCTGGAGGGTAGGGTCCTACAATGAAAAACTGTTTTTT.